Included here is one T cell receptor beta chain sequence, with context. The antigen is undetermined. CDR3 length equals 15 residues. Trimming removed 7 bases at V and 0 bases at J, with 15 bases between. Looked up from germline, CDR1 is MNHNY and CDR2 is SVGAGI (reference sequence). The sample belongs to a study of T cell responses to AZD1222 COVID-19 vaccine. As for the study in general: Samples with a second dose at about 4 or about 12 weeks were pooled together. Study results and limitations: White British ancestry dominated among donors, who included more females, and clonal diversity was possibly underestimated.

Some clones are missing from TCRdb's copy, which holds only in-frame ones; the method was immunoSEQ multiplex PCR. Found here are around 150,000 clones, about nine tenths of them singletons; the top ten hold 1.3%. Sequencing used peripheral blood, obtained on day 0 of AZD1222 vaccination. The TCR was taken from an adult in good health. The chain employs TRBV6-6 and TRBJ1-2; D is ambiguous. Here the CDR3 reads CASTALSYSNYGYTF. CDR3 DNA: TGTGCCAGCACCGCCCTCAGTTACTCTAACTATGGCTACACCTTC.